This is a list of T cell receptor beta chains from one sample in a study of metastatic and nonmetastatic thyroid tumors. TCRdb re-clonotyped the PCR reads via MiXCR. The data contain approximately 90,000 clones, over 8.5% of them seen just once; the ten biggest clones take up 8.8%. The sample was blood. The receptors originated from a female donor with papillary thyroid cancer or a benign thyroid nodule (not recorded which). Some clones in this sample may be carry-over from other donors' samples. CDR3s include the opening cysteine and the closing phenylalanine or tryptophan. D genes are given only for firm matches. Some rows mark clone size as missing; the rest say once, few, many or name a class of expanded clone.

j_call clone_size d_call v_call cdr3_nt cdr3_aa
TRBJ2-3 many . TRBV2 TGTGCCAGCAGTGACAGGGTGAGGGCAGATACGCAGTATTTT CASSDRVRADTQYF
TRBJ2-7 medium-sized . TRBV11-2 TGTGCCAGCAGCCCGAATCTAGCCGCCTACGAGCAGTACTTC CASSPNLAAYEQYF
TRBJ2-2 few TRBD1 TRBV12-3/TRBV12-4 TGTGCCAGCACCTTGGACAGGGTCAACACCGGGGAGCTGTTTTTT CASTLDRVNTGELFF
TRBJ2-3 few TRBD2 TRBV19 TGTGCCAGTAGTACGGGACTAGCGAACACAGATACGCAGTATTTT CASSTGLANTDTQYF
TRBJ2-7 many . TRBV28 TGTGCCAGCAGTTTAGGGGCCATGTCCTCCTACGAGCAGTACTTC CASSLGAMSSYEQYF
TRBJ2-7 many . TRBV7-9 TGTGCCAGCAGCCCTGATGAGGGGCGCATTGGGGAGCAGTACTTC CASSPDEGRIGEQYF
TRBJ1-2 many TRBD1 TRBV6-2/TRBV6-3 TGTGCCAGCAGTTACTTGCCGTGGACAGGGGGGTTTGAGGACTATGGCTACACCTTC CASSYLPWTGGFEDYGYTF
TRBJ2-7 many . TRBV7-2 TGTGCCAGCAGTCCCTCTGGACACGAGCAGTACTTC CASSPSGHEQYF
TRBJ1-5 few . TRBV7-2 TGTGCCAGCAGCTTTCGGGCGAGGCAGCCCCAGCATTTT CASSFRARQPQHF
TRBJ1-3 many . TRBV9 TGTGCCAGCAGCGTAGAGCTCGTCGGAAACACCATATATTTT CASSVELVGNTIYF
TRBJ2-3 many TRBD2 TRBV29-1 TGCAGCGCATTGCGACTAGCTAGCACAGATACGCAGTATTTT CSALRLASTDTQYF
TRBJ2-5 . TRBD1 TRBV18 TGTGCCAGCTCCCCCGGGACAGGGGAAGAGGCCCAGTACTTC CASSPGTGEEAQYF
TRBJ1-4 many TRBD1 TRBV20-1 TGCAGTGCTTCGCGACAGGGGGTTTATGAAAAACTGTTTTTT CSASRQGVYEKLFF
TRBJ2-4 . . TRBV7-9 TGTGCCAGCAGCTTGGGGGGCGACGGCATTCAGTACTTC CASSLGGDGIQYF
TRBJ2-5 many TRBD2 TRBV7-2 TGTGCCAGCAGCTTAGGGCGGGGGAGTCAAGAGACCCAGTACTTC CASSLGRGSQETQYF
TRBJ2-5 many . TRBV7-9 TGTGCCAGCAGCTTAGCATCAGGGATGGAGACCCAGTACTTC CASSLASGMETQYF
TRBJ1-2 many . TRBV7-3 TGTGCCAGCAGCTTATCCTCTAACTATGGCTACACCTTC CASSLSSNYGYTF
TRBJ1-3 many TRBD1 TRBV7-3 TGTGCCAGCAGCCCCCCGGACAGGCGACCAACCCTCTCTGGAAACACCATATATTTT CASSPPDRRPTLSGNTIYF
TRBJ2-2 . . TRBV6-1 TGTGCCAGCAGTGAAGGGGGAGCAACCGGGGAGCTGTTTTTT CASSEGGATGELFF
TRBJ1-2 few . TRBV2 TGTGCCAGCAGCGGTGGGGGTGGCTATGGCTACACCTTC CASSGGGGYGYTF
TRBJ2-6 once TRBD1 TRBV7-3 TGTGCCAGCAGCCCCGGACAGGCTGCGGCCAACGTCCTGACTTTC CASSPGQAAANVLTF
TRBJ1-3 many . TRBV12-3/TRBV12-4 TGTGCCAGCAGTCCCGACCCCAGCTCTGGAAACACCATATATTTT CASSPDPSSGNTIYF
TRBJ1-2 . TRBD1 TRBV5-1 TGCGCCAGCAGCTTGGACCCCTTGACAGGGGAGGAGAGCTATGGCTACACCTTC CASSLDPLTGEESYGYTF
TRBJ1-1 . . TRBV6-1 TGTGCCAGCAAGGAGATCACTGAAGCTTTCTTT CASKEITEAFF
TRBJ2-6 many . TRBV19 TGTGCCAGTAGTATCGTGACTAGCTCTGGGGCCAACGTCCTGACTTTC CASSIVTSSGANVLTF
TRBJ2-5 many . TRBV7-6 TGTGCCAGCAGCTTAGTTGGTAGCAAAGAGACCCAGTACTTC CASSLVGSKETQYF
TRBJ2-2 medium-sized TRBD1 TRBV10-1 TGCGCCAGCAGGGACAGGGACACCGGGGAGCTGTTTTTT CASRDRDTGELFF
TRBJ2-7 . TRBD2 TRBV6-1 TGTGCCAGCAGTCCGTCCGCGGCTAGCGGGTACGAGCAGTACTTC CASSPSAASGYEQYF
TRBJ1-4 many . TRBV6-5 TGTGCCAGCAGTTACTCTGGGGGCGCGGAAAAACTGTTTTTT CASSYSGGAEKLFF
TRBJ2-5 many TRBD1 TRBV5-1 TGCGCCAGCAGCACGGGACAGGGGGGGAACCAAGAGACCCAGTACTTC CASSTGQGGNQETQYF
TRBJ2-7 many TRBD2 TRBV3-1 TGTGCCAGCAGCCCTTGGTTAGCGGGGGACGAGCAGTACTTC CASSPWLAGDEQYF
TRBJ2-6 many TRBD1 TRBV19 TGTGCCAGTAGTCCACGACAGGGGGACCGCTCTGGGGCCAACGTCCTGACTTTC CASSPRQGDRSGANVLTF
TRBJ1-4 many . TRBV25-1 TGTGCCACCCGGTTGGGAGAAAAACTGTTTTTT CATRLGEKLFF
TRBJ2-3 . . TRBV6-1 TGTGCCAGCAGCCGGGGAAAACCCACAGATACGCAGTATTTT CASSRGKPTDTQYF
TRBJ2-5 . . TRBV6-1 TGTGCCAGCAGTCCCAGACTGGGCGGAAGGCAAGAGACCCAGTACTTC CASSPRLGGRQETQYF
TRBJ2-1 many . TRBV19 TGTGCCAGTAGTAAGGAGTGGGCAGGGAACAATGAGCAGTTCTTC CASSKEWAGNNEQFF
TRBJ1-2 few TRBD1 TRBV9 TGTGCCAGCAGCGCTACGGGACAGGGGGAGAGTGGCTACACCTTC CASSATGQGESGYTF
TRBJ1-2 many . TRBV3-1 TGTGCCAGCAGCGAAAACGGGGGAGAAGGCTACACCTTC CASSENGGEGYTF